This T cell receptor (beta chain) was identified in a study of post-analysis software for immune sequencing data. General study findings and limits: A significant reduction in normalized Chao1 diversity was observed in multiple sclerosis patients versus controls. When patients were compared with controls, four to six TRBV segments were more frequent, TRBV5-6, TRBV5-1 and TRBV20-1 among them.

Unique-molecular-identifier-tagged TCR beta cDNA libraries were used. MiXCR was run by TCRdb on the PCR reads, yielding one entry per CDR3 protein. This table has a few hundred thousand distinct CDR3 sequences, around 40% appearing once. This clonotype was seen more than once but under ten times. The antigen is not known. The CDR3 is made up of 15 amino acids. The trim removed 5 bases at V and 5 bases at J, leaving 7 bases unmatched. Input material: blood. This receptor was taken from a girl aged 10-17 years with multiple sclerosis. The chain recombines TRBV12-3 or TRBV12-4 with TRBJ1-1; 11 positions match TRBD1. The CDR3 spells CASSQSGTGGTEAFF. CDR3 DNA sequence: TGTGCCAGCAGTCAATCCGGGACAGGGGGAACTGAAGCTTTCTTT.